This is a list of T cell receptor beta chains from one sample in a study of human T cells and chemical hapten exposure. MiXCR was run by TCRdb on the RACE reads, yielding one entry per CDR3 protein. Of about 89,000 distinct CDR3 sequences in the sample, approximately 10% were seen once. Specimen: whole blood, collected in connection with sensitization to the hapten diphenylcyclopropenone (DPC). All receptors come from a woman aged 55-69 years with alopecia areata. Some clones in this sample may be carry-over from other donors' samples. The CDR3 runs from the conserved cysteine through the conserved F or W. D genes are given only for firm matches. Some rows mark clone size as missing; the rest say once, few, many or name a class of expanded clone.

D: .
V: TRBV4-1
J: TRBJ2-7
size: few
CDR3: CASSHLLLGSYEQYF
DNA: TGCGCCAGCAGCCACCTTCTGTTAGGGTCCTACGAGCAGTACTTC

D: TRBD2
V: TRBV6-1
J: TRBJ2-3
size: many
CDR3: CASSERGPTDTQYF
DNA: TGTGCCAGCTCCGAGCGGGGGCCCACAGATACGCAGTATTTT

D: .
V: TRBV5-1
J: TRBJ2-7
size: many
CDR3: CASSLAAVSRGSYEQYF
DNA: TGCGCCAGCAGCTTGGCCGCGGTCTCCAGGGGCTCCTACGAGCAGTACTTC

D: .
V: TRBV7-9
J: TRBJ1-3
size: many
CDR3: CASSLAVQRYSGNTIYF
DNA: TGTGCCAGCAGCTTAGCGGTTCAGCGTTACTCTGGAAACACCATATATTTT

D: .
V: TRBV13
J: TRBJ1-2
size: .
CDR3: CASSLPHPNYGYTF
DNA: TGTGCCAGCAGCTTACCCCACCCTAACTATGGCTACACCTTC

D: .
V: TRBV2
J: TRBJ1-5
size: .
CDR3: CASSWSISNQPQHF
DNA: TGTGCCAGCAGTTGGAGCATTAGCAATCAGCCCCAGCATTTT

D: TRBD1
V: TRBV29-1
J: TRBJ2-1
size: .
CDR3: CSVQMGQGFIHLHNEQFF
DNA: TGCAGCGTTCAGATGGGACAGGGATTTATACATCTCCACAATGAGCAGTTCTTC

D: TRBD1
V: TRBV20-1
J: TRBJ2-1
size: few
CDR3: CSARLDRVHEQFF
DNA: TGCAGTGCTAGATTGGACAGGGTCCATGAGCAGTTCTTC

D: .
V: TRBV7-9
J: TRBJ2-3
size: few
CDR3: CASSQSPMGQSTDTQYF
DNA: TGTGCCAGCAGCCAATCCCCGATGGGACAAAGCACAGATACGCAGTATTTT

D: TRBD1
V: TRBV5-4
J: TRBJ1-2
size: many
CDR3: CASSGDSLYGYTF
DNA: TGTGCCAGCAGCGGGGACAGCCTCTATGGCTACACCTTC

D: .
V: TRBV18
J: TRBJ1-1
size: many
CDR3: CASSPSWRGGNTEAFF
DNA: TGTGCCAGCTCACCAAGTTGGAGGGGCGGGAACACTGAAGCTTTCTTT

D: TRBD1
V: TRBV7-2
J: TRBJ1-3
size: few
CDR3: CASSLTGGGGNTIYF
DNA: TGTGCCAGCAGCCTTACAGGGGGCGGAGGAAACACCATATATTTT

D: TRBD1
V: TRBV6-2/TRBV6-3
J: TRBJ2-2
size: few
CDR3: CASSLETGFSTGELFF
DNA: TGTGCCAGCAGTTTGGAGACAGGGTTTAGCACCGGGGAGCTGTTTTTT

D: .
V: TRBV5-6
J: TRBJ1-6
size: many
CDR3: CASSLRDRDSPLHF
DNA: TGTGCCAGCAGCTTACGGGACCGGGACTCACCCCTCCACTTT

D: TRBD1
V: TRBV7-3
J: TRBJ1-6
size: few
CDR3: CASSSRDRGSHSPLHF
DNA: TGTGCCAGCAGCAGTCGGGACAGGGGGTCCCATTCACCCCTCCACTTT

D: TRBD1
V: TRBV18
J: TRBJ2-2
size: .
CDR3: CASSPRTGGINTGELFF
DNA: TGTGCCAGCTCACCACGAACAGGGGGTATCAACACCGGGGAGCTGTTTTTT

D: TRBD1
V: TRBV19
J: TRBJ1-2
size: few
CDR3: CASIGGTGSRGYGYTF
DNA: TGTGCCAGTATAGGAGGGACAGGGTCGCGGGGCTATGGCTACACCTTC

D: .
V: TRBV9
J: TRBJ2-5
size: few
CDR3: CASSVGGRAETQYF
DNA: TGTGCCAGCAGCGTAGGAGGCAGGGCGGAGACCCAGTACTTC

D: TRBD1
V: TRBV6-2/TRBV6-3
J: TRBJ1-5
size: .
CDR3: CASTGQYSNQPQHF
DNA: TGTGCCAGCACGGGACAGTATAGCAATCAGCCCCAGCATTTT

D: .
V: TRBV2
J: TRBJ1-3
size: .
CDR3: CASSEEGTAEYF
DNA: TGTGCCAGCAGTGAGGAGGGGACGGCTGAGTATTTT

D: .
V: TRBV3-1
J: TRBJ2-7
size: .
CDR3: CASSQTNYEQYF
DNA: TGTGCCAGCAGCCAGACAAACTACGAGCAGTACTTC